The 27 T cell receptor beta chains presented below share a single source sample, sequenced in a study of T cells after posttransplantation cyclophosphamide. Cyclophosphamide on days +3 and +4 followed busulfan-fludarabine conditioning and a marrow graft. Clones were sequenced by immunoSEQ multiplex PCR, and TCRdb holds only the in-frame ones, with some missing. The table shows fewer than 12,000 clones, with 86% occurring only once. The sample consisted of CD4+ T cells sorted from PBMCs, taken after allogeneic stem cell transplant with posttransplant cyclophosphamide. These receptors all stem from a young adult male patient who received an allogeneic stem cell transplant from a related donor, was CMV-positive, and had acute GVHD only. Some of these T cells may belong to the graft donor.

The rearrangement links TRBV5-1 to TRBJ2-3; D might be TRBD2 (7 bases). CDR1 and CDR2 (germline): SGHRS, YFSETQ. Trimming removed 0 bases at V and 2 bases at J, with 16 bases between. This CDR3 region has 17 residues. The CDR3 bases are TGCGCCAGCAGCTTGGGGAGAGGCGGGGGCCCCACAGATACGCAGTATTTT. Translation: CASSLGRGGGPTDTQYF.

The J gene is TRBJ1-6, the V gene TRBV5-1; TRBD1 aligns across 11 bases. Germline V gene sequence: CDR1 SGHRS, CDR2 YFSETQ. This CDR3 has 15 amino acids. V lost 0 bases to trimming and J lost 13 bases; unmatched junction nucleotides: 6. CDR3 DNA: TGCGCCAGCAGCTTGGAAGGGGGACAGGGGGTTCCCCTCCACTTT. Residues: CASSLEGGQGVPLHF.

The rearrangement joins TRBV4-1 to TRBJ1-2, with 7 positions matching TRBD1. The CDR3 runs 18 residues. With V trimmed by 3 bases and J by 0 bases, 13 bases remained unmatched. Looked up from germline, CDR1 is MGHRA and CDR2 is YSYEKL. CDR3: CASSHYFMGQHSNYGYTF. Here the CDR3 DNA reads TGCGCCAGCAGCCACTACTTCATGGGACAGCACTCTAACTATGGCTACACCTTC.

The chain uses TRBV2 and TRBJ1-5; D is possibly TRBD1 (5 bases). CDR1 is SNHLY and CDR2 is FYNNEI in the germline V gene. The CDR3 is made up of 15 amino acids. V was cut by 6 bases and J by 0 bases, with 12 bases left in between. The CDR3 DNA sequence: TGTGCCAGCAGGATAGACAGATATAGCAATCAGCCCCAGCATTTT. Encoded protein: CASRIDRYSNQPQHF.

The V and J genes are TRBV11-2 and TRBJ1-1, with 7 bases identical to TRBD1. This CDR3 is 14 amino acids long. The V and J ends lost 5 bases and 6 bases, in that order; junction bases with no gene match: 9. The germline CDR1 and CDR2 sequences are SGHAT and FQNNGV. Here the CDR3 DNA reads TGTGCCAGCAGCCCGCAGCCCGGGACAGCTGAAGCTTTCTTT. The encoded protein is CASSPQPGTAEAFF.

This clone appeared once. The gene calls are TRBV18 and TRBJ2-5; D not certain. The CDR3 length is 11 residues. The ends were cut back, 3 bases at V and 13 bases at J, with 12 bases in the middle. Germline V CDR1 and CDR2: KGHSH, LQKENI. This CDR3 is CASSPGERSYF. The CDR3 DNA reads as TGTGCCAGCTCACCTGGCGAGCGTTCGTACTTC. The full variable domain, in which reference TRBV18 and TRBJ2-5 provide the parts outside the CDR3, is NAGVMQNPRHLVRRRGQEARLRCSPMKGHSHVYWYRQLPEEGLKFMVYLQKENIIDESGMPKERFSAEFPKEGPSILRIQQVVRGDSAAYFCASSPGERSYFGPGTRLLVL.

CDR3 bases: TGTGCCAGCAGCCCTCAGGGGGGAAGAGAGCAGTACTTC. Residues: CASSPQGGREQYF. This chain links TRBV7-2 with TRBJ2-7; TRBD1 might be the D (7 bases). CDR1 is SGHTA and CDR2 is FQGNSA in the germline V gene. Trimming stripped 5 bases from V and 7 bases from J, with 15 bases between. This CDR3 is built from 13 residues. Drawing the rest from reference TRBV7-2 and TRBJ2-7, the complete variable domain is GAGVSQSPSNKVTEKGKDVELRCDPISGHTALYWYRQSLGQGLEFLIYFQGNSAPDKSGLPSDRFSAERTGGSVSTLTIQRTQQEDSAVYLCASSPQGGREQYFGPGTRLTVT.

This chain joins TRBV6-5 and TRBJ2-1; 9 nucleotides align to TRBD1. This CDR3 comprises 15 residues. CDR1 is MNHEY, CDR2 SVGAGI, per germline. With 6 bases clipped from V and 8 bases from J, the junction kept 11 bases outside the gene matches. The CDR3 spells CASRGFGTGFDEQFF. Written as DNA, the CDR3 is TGTGCCAGCAGGGGGTTTGGGACAGGGTTCGATGAGCAGTTCTTC.

The CDR3: CASRGRGGEETQYF. As DNA, the CDR3 is TGTGCCAGCAGGGGGCGGGGGGGTGAAGAGACCCAGTACTTC. The chain is built from TRBV6-5 and TRBJ2-5; 9 bases match TRBD2. CDR3 size: 14 residues. V lost 6 bases and J lost 3; bases outside the gene matches: 5. Looked up from germline, CDR1 is MNHEY and CDR2 is SVGAGI.

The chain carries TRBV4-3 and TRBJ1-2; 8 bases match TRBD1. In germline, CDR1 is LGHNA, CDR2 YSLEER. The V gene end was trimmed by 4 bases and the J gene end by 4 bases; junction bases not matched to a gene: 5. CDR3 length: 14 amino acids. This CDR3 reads CASSRGQGAYGYTF. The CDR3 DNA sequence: TGCGCCAGCAGCCGAGGACAGGGAGCCTATGGCTACACCTTC.

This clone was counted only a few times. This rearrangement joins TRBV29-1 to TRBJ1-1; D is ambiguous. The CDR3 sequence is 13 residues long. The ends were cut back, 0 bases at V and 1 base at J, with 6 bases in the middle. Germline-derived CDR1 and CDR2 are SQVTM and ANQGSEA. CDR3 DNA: TGCAGCGTTGAAGAGGCCCAGAACACTGAAGCTTTCTTT. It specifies CSVEEAQNTEAFF.

This CDR3 reads CASSEDISQPQHF. DNA for the CDR3: TGTGCCAGCAGCGAGGACATCTCTCAGCCCCAGCATTTT. The chain employs TRBV5-4 and TRBJ1-5, with a possible D match to TRBD1 (5 bases). This CDR3 has 13 amino acids. V shed 4 bases and J shed 6 bases, with 11 bases lying between them. Germline CDR1 is SGHNT and CDR2 is YYREEE (reference sequence).

CDR3 in DNA: TGCAGCGTTGAAAGAGGATTTGCCGATGGCTACACCTTC. Amino acids: CSVERGFADGYTF. J is TRBJ1-2 and V is TRBV29-1; D gene ambiguous. Per the germline V gene, CDR1 is SQVTM and CDR2 is ANQGSEA. The germline V and J ends were trimmed by 2 bases and 6 bases, with 13 bases remaining between them. The CDR3 runs 13 residues.

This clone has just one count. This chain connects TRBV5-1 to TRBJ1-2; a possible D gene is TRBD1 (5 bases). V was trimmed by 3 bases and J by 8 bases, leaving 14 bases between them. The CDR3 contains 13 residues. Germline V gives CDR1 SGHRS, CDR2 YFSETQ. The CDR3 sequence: CASSYGGESGYTF. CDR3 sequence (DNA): TGCGCCAGCAGCTATGGAGGGGAATCCGGCTACACCTTC.

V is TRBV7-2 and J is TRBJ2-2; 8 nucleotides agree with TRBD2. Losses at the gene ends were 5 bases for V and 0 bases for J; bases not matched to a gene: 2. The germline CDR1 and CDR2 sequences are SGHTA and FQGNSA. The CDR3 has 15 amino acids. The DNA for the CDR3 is TGTGCCAGCAGCCCGGGACTAGCGAACACCGGGGAGCTGTTTTTT. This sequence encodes CASSPGLANTGELFF.

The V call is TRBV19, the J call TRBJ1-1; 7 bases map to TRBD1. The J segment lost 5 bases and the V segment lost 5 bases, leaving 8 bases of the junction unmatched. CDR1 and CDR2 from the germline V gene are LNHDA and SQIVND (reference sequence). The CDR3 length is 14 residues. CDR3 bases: TGTGCCAGTAGTGCCACAGGGGTGAGAACTGAAGCTTTCTTT. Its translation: CASSATGVRTEAFF.

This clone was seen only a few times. The CDR3 bases are TGTGCCAGCAGCCCCCCGTCTCGCGCGGGGGATACGCAGTATTTT. This codes for CASSPPSRAGDTQYF. The chain uses TRBV2 and TRBJ2-3, with D tentatively TRBD2 (6 bases). CDR3 size: 15 residues. Germline V gene data show CDR1 as SNHLY and CDR2 as FYNNEI. Trimming stripped 6 bases from V and 6 bases from J, with 19 bases between.

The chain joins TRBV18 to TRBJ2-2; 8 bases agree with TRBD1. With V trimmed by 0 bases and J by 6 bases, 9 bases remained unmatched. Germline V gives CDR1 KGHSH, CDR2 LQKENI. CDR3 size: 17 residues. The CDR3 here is CASSPPLGQGGSGELFF. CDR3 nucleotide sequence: TGTGCCAGCTCACCACCATTAGGACAGGGTGGATCCGGGGAGCTGTTTTTT. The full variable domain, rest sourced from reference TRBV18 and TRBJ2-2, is NAGVMQNPRHLVRRRGQEARLRCSPMKGHSHVYWYRQLPEEGLKFMVYLQKENIIDESGMPKERFSAEFPKEGPSILRIQQVVRGDSAAYFCASSPPLGQGGSGELFFGEGSRLTVL.

CDR3 sequence: CASSQVYGQGRTEAFF. In DNA form, the CDR3 reads TGCGCCAGCAGCCAAGTATACGGACAGGGAAGAACTGAAGCTTTCTTT. The genes are TRBV4-3 and TRBJ1-1; 8 nucleotides line up with TRBD1. The CDR3 is made up of 16 amino acids. CDR1 LGHNA and CDR2 YSLEER come from the germline V gene. V lost 1 base, J lost 5 bases, and 9 bases stayed unmatched.

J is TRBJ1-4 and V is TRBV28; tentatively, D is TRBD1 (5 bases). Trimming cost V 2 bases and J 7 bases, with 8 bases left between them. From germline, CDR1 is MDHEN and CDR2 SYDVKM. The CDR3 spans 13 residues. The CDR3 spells CASSLGGIEKLFF. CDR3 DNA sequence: TGTGCCAGCAGTTTAGGGGGGATTGAAAAACTGTTTTTT.

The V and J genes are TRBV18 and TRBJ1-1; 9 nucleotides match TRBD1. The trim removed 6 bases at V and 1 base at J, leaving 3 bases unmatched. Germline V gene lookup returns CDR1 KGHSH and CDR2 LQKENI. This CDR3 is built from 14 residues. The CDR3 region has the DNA TGTGCCAGCTCGGCGGGACAGGGGAACACTGAAGCTTTCTTT. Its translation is CASSAGQGNTEAFF.

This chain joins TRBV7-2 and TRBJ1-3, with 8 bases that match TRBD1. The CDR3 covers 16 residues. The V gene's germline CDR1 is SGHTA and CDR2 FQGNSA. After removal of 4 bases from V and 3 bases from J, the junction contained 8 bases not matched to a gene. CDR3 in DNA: TGTGCCAGCAGCTATAGGCCAGGGGGCGTTGGAAACACCATATATTTT. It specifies CASSYRPGGVGNTIYF. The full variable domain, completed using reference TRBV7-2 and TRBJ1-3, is GAGVSQSPSNKVTEKGKDVELRCDPISGHTALYWYRQSLGQGLEFLIYFQGNSAPDKSGLPSDRFSAERTGGSVSTLTIQRTQQEDSAVYLCASSYRPGGVGNTIYFGEGSWLTVV.

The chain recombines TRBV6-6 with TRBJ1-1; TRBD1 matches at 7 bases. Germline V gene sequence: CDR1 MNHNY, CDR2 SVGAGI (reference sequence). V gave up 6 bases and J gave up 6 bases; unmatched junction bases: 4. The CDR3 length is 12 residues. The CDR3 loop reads CASRKDRPEAFF. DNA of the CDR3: TGTGCCAGCAGAAAGGACAGGCCTGAAGCTTTCTTT.

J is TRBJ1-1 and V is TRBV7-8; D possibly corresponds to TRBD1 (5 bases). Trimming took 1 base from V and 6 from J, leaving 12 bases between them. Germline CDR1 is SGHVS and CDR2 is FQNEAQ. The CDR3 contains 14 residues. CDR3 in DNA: TGTGCCAGCAGCTTAGTAGGGCAGGGTGCTGAAGCTTTCTTT. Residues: CASSLVGQGAEAFF. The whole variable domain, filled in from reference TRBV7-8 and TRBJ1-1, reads GAGVSQSPRYKVAKRGQDVALRCDPISGHVSLFWYQQALGQGPEFLTYFQNEAQLDKSGLPSDRFFAERPEGSVSTLKIQRTQQEDSAVYLCASSLVGQGAEAFFGQGTRLTVV.

Here the CDR3 DNA reads TGTGCCAGCAGTGCGCAGGGTGGTAATTCACCCCTCCACTTT. Translated, it gives CASSAQGGNSPLHF. The chain carries TRBV2 and TRBJ1-6, with D possibly matching TRBD1 (5 bases). Germline CDR1 reads SNHLY; CDR2 reads FYNNEI. The CDR3 spans 14 residues. V shed 4 bases and J shed 6 bases, with 10 bases lying between them.

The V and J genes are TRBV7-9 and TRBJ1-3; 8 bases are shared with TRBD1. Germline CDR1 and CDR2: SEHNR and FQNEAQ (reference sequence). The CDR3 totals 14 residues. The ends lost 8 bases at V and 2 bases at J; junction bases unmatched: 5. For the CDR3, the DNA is TGTGCCAGCGCTAGGGGACAGGCTGGAAACACCATATATTTT. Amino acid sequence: CASARGQAGNTIYF.

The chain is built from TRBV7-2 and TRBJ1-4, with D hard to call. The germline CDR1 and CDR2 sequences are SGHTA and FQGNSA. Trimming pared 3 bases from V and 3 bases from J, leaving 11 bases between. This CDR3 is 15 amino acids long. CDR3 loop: CASSFDNFPNEKLFF. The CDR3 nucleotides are TGTGCCAGCAGCTTTGACAATTTCCCTAATGAAAAACTGTTTTTT.